This TCR beta chain derives from a study of vaccination and CD4 T cells after COVID-19. Turning to the study itself: Investigators took post-vaccine samples a median roughly 73 days after dose two, within a range of 14 to 241. Whole-study results and caveats: Analysis of convalescent patients found that 304 of 307 vaccine-specific clones were spike mono-reactive.

The treatment denotes: roughly nine-day PBMC culture with coronavirus spike peptide pools or control peptides (ViraFEST assay). As concerns this clonotype: Its matching antigen is unknown.

Cultured CD4+ T cell DNA underwent sequencing with the Oncomine TCR Beta short-read assay. TCRdb re-called the PCR reads with MiXCR, one entry per CDR3 protein. The sample contains roughly 17,000 distinct CDR3 sequences, roughly 56% of which appear only once. The CDR3 has 14 residues. Trimming took 6 bases from V and 2 from J; bases not matched to a gene: 6. Germline-derived CDR1 and CDR2 are DFQATT and SNEGSKA (reference sequence). The gene calls are TRBV20-1 and TRBJ2-3, with 9 bases that match TRBD2. The sequence was collected from a human donor who had recovered from COVID-19. The specimen sequenced was CD4+ T cells from blood, cultured in vitro. The CDR3 DNA follows: TGCAGTGCCCTGACTAGCGGAAACACAGATACGCAGTATTTT. This encodes CSALTSGNTDTQYF.